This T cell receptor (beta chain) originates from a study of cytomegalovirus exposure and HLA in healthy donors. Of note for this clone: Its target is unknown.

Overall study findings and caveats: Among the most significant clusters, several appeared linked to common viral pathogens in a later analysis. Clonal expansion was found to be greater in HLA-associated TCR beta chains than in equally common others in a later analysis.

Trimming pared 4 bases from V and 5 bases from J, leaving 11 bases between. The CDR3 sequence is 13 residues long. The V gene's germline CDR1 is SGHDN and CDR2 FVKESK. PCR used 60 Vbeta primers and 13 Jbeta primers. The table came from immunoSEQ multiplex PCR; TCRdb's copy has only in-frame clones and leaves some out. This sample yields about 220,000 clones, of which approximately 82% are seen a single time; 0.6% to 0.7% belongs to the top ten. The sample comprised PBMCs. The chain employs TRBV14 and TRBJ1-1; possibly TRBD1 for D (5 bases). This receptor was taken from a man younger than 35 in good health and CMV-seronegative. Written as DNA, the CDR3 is TGTGCCAGCAGCCGGTACACAGGTACTGAAGCTTTCTTT. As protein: CASSRYTGTEAFF.